A selection of T cell receptor beta chains follows, all from one sample in a study of blood T cell repertoires in COVID-19. Sequenced by immunoSEQ multiplex PCR; TCRdb stores in-frame clones only, minus some. The table has around 48,000 clones, 86% seen once; the top ten hold approximately 15%. The sample consisted of peripheral blood. The receptor source for this set is a man in his 60s with active or convalescent COVID-19. Each CDR3 is given with its conserved first and last residue. The D gene is left open where the match is weak. Only part of the rows carry a size: once, few, many, or a class if the clone is expanded.

J: TRBJ2-6; V: TRBV7-3; length: 18; D: NA; size: NA; CDR3: CASSLGQGQISGANVLTF; DNA: TGTGCCAGCAGCTTAGGGCAGGGCCAGATCTCTGGGGCCAACGTCCTGACTTTC
J: TRBJ2-7; V: TRBV20-1; length: 14; D: NA; size: NA; CDR3: CSASGRVTPYEQYF; DNA: TGCAGTGCTAGTGGGCGGGTGACCCCCTACGAGCAGTACTTC
J: TRBJ1-2; V: TRBV11-2; length: 13; D: NA; size: once; CDR3: CASSLEDYSGYTF; DNA: TGTGCCAGCAGCTTGGAAGACTATTCTGGCTACACCTTC
J: TRBJ1-2; V: TRBV6-5; length: 13; D: NA; size: NA; CDR3: CASSFRDSYGYTF; DNA: TGTGCCAGCAGTTTCCGGGATTCTTATGGCTACACCTTC
J: TRBJ2-4; V: TRBV9; length: 14; D: TRBD2; size: NA; CDR3: CASSAGGPRNIQYF; DNA: TGTGCCAGCAGCGCGGGGGGGCCTAGAAACATTCAGTACTTC
J: TRBJ2-6; V: TRBV4-3; length: 17; D: TRBD1; size: NA; CDR3: CASSQGAGGAGANVLTF; DNA: TGCGCCAGCAGCCAAGGGGCAGGGGGCGCTGGGGCCAACGTCCTGACTTTC
J: TRBJ1-1; V: TRBV6-5; length: 15; D: TRBD1; size: NA; CDR3: CASSPQGAGLTEAFF; DNA: TGTGCCAGCAGTCCACAGGGGGCAGGTCTGACTGAAGCTTTCTTT
J: TRBJ1-2; V: TRBV7-6; length: 10; D: NA; size: NA; CDR3: CASSFNGYTF; DNA: TGTGCCAGCAGCTTCAATGGCTACACCTTC
J: TRBJ2-7; V: TRBV30; length: 11; D: NA; size: NA; CDR3: CAWARGYEQYF; DNA: TGTGCCTGGGCTAGGGGGTACGAGCAGTACTTC
J: TRBJ2-7; V: TRBV14; length: 17; D: TRBD1; size: NA; CDR3: CASSPHWGTGNSYEQYF; DNA: TGTGCCAGCAGCCCACATTGGGGGACAGGGAATTCCTACGAGCAGTACTTC
J: TRBJ1-2; V: TRBV18; length: 16; D: TRBD1; size: NA; CDR3: CASSPPLGITGEGYTF; DNA: TGTGCCAGCTCACCCCCACTAGGGATAACAGGGGAAGGCTACACCTTC
J: TRBJ2-1; V: TRBV13; length: 14; D: TRBD2; size: NA; CDR3: CASSLRAGADEQFF; DNA: TGTGCCAGCAGCTTAAGAGCGGGGGCAGATGAGCAGTTCTTC
J: TRBJ2-7; V: TRBV3-1/TRBV3-2; length: 11; D: NA; size: NA; CDR3: CASSQQYEQYF; DNA: TGTGCCAGCAGCCAACAATACGAGCAGTACTTC
J: TRBJ2-7; V: TRBV6-5; length: 16; D: TRBD1; size: NA; CDR3: CASSWGTGSSSYEQYF; DNA: TGTGCCAGCAGTTGGGGGACAGGTTCAAGCTCCTACGAGCAGTACTTC
J: TRBJ2-5; V: TRBV25-1; length: 15; D: NA; size: NA; CDR3: CASSPEIGGQETQYF; DNA: TGTGCCAGCAGTCCCGAGATAGGGGGACAAGAGACCCAGTACTTC
J: TRBJ2-7; V: TRBV4-1; length: 16; D: NA; size: NA; CDR3: CASSQDGSGVRHEQYF; DNA: TGCGCCAGCAGCCAAGATGGATCCGGTGTGAGGCACGAGCAGTACTTC